This TCR beta chain was identified in a study of response to subunit inactivated influenza vaccine. One entry per CDR3 protein results from TCRdb running MiXCR on the RT-PCR reads. The repertoire consists of more than 700,000 distinct CDR3 sequences, with about 20% occurring once and the leading ten covering roughly 10%. Findings and limits, study-wide: A suggestion made by the authors is that each seasonal influenza vaccination recruits few new T cells.

V was trimmed by 8 bases and J by 2 bases, leaving 9 bases between them. This CDR3 comprises 12 residues. Comment on this clonotype: What it binds is unknown.

The sequence was obtained from a man in his fifties or sixties who received an inactivated influenza vaccine. This sample comprised PBMCs from blood, obtained 5 days after vaccination. The rearrangement links TRBV12-3 or TRBV12-4 to TRBJ2-5; the D call may be TRBD1 or TRBD2 (5 bases each). The CDR3 here is CASRDHQETQYF. The CDR3 nucleotides read TGTGCCAGCCGGGACCATCAAGAGACCCAGTACTTC.